Given below is one TCR beta chain in context. The data are from a study of blood T cell repertoires in COVID-19. Study-wide context: T cells, B-cell-depleted T cells, or PBMCs provided the cDNA or gDNA that served as material.

Sequencing used immunoSEQ multiplex PCR; TCRdb keeps in-frame clones, though not all of them. This sample yields 200,000 to 250,000 clones, of which 82% are seen a single time; approximately 4% belongs to the top ten. The germline V gene has CDR1 SGHNT and CDR2 YENEEA. CDR3 length: 15 residues. V was clipped by 5 bases and J by 0 bases, with 14 bases between them. The sample consisted of peripheral blood. The genes are TRBV11-3 and TRBJ2-7; maybe TRBD1 (5 bases). The sequence derives from a woman of 80 years or more with acute or convalescent COVID-19. Here the CDR3 DNA reads TGTGCCAGCAGCCCAGGGCTTACAGCCTCCTACGAGCAGTACTTC. The encoded protein is CASSPGLTASYEQYF.